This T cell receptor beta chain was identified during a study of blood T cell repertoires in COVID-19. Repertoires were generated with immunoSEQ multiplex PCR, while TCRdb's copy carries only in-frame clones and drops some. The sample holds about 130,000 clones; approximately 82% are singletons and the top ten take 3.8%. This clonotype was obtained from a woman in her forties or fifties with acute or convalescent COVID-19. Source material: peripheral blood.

Here the CDR3 DNA reads TGTGCCAGTAGTATCGCCGGGGGTGGGGATACGCAGTATTTT. It codes for CASSIAGGGDTQYF. The V call is TRBV19, the J call TRBJ2-3; D might be TRBD2 (6 bases). Trimming took off 3 bases at V and 6 bases at J, with 13 bases between the two ends. The germline CDR1 and CDR2 sequences are LNHDA and SQIVND (reference sequence). The CDR3 contains 14 residues. Using reference TRBV19 and TRBJ2-3 for the parts outside the CDR3, the full variable domain is DGGITQSPKYLFRKEGQNVTLSCEQNLNHDAMYWYRQDPGQGLRLIYYSQIVNDFQKGDIAEGYSVSREKKESFPLTVTSAQKNPTAFYLCASSIAGGGDTQYFGPGTRLTVL.